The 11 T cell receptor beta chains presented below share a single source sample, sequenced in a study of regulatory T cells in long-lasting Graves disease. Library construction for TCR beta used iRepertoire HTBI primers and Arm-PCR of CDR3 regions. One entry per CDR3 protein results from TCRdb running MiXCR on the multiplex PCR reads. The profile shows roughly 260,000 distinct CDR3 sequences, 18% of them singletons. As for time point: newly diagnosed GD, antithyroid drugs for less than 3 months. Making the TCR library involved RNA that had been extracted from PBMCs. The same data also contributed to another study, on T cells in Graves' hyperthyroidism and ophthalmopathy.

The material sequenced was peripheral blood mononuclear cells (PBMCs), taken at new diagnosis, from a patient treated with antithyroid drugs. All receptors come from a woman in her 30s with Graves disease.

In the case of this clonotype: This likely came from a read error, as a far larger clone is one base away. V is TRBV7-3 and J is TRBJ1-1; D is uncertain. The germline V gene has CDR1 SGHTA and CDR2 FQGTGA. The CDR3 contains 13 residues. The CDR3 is CASSLYRGTEALF. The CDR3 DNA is TGTGCCAGCAGCTTATATCGCGGAACTGAAGCTCTCTTT.

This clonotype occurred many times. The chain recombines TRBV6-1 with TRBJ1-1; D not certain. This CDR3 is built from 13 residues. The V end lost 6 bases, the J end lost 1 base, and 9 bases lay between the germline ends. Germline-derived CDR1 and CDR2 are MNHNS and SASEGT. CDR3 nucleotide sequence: TGTGCCAGCAGGAAGGACGGGAACACTGAAGCTTTCTTT. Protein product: CASRKDGNTEAFF.

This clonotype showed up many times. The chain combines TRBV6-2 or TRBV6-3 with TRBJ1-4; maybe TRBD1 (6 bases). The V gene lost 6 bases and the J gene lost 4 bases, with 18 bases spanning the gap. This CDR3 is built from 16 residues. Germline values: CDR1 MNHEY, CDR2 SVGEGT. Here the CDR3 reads CASSLQGRVGNEKLFF. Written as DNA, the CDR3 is TGTGCCAGCAGCTTACAGGGTCGAGTCGGTAATGAAAAACTGTTTTTT.

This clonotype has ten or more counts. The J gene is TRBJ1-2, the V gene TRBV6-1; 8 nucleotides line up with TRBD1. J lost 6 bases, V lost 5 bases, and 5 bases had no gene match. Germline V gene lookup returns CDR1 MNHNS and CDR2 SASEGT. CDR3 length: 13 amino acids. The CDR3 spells CASSRQGKDGYTF. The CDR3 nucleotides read TGTGCCAGCAGTAGACAGGGGAAGGATGGCTACACCTTC.

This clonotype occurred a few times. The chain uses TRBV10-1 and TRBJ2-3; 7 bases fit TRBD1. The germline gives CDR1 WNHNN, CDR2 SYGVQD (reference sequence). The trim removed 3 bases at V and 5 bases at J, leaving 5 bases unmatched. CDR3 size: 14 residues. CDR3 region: CASSDDRVKDTQYF. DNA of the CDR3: TGCGCCAGCAGTGACGACAGGGTCAAAGATACGCAGTATTTT.

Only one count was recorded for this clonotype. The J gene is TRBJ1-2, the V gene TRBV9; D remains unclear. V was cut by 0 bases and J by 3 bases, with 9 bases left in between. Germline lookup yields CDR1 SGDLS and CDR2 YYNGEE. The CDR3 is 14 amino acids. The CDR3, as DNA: TGTGCCAGCAGCGTAGCCGAGACGGACTATGGCTACACCTTC. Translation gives CASSVAETDYGYTF.

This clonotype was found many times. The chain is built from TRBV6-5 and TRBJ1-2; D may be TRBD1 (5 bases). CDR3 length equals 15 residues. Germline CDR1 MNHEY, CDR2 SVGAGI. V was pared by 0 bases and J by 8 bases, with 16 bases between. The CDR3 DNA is TGTGCCAGCAGTTACTCGTCTCCCCGGACATGGGGCTACACCTTC. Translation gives CASSYSSPRTWGYTF.

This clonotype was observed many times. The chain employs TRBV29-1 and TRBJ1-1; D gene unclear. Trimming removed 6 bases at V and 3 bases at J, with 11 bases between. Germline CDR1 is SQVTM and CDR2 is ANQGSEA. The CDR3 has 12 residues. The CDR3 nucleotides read TGCAGCGTATCACCTACGGACACTGAAGCTTTCTTT. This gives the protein CSVSPTDTEAFF.

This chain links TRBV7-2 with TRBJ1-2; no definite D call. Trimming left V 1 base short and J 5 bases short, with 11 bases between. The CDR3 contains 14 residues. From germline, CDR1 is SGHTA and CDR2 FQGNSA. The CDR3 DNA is TGTGCCAGCAGCTTAGTGGGGTCCTCTTATGGCTACACCTTC. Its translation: CASSLVGSSYGYTF. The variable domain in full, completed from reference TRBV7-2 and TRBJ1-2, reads GAGVSQSPSNKVTEKGKDVELRCDPISGHTALYWYRQSLGQGLEFLIYFQGNSAPDKSGLPSDRFSAERTGGSVSTLTIQRTQQEDSAVYLCASSLVGSSYGYTFGSGTRLTVV.

The DNA of the CDR3 is TGTGCCAGTAGTATGGGCAGGGAGGAAAGTGAAGCTTTCTTT. It encodes CASSMGREESEAFF. The chain carries TRBV19 and TRBJ1-1, with D perhaps TRBD1 (5 bases). Between the trimmed V and J ends, which lost 3 bases and 7 bases, there was a span of 15 bases. From germline, CDR1 is LNHDA and CDR2 SQIVND (reference sequence). The CDR3 has 14 residues.

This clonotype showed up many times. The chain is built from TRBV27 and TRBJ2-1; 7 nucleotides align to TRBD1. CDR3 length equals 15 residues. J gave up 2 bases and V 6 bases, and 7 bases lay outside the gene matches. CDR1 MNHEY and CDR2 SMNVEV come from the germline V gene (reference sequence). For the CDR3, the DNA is TGTGCCAGCAGACTTCCGGGACAGACCTACAATGAGCAGTTCTTC. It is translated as CASRLPGQTYNEQFF.